The entry that follows covers one T cell receptor beta chain sequence. The sample carries other DNA sequences with the same CDR3. V shed 4 bases, J shed 8 bases, and the junction held 5 bases outside the gene matches. Looked up from germline, CDR1 is MDHEN and CDR2 is SYDVKM. CDR3 length: 14 residues. The data were taken from a study of blood T cell repertoires in COVID-19. Some clones are missing from TCRdb's copy, which holds only in-frame ones; the method was immunoSEQ multiplex PCR. Here the sample spans 200,000 to 250,000 clones, 70% to 90% being singletons. Sequenced sample: peripheral blood. The TCR originated in a man aged 18 to 30 with active or convalescent COVID-19. The chain links TRBV28 to TRBJ1-2; TRBD1 matches at 12 bases. CDR3 loop: CASSSGQGAYGYTF. The CDR3 nucleotides read TGTGCCAGCAGTTCGGGACAGGGGGCTTACGGCTACACCTTC.